These 15 T cell receptor beta chains were sequenced from one sample in a study of cytomegalovirus exposure and HLA in healthy donors (dated by TCRdb to 2015 to 2018). The library came from the immunoSEQ multiplex PCR assay. For the multiplex PCR, a mixture combining 60 forward primers for TCR Vbeta segments and 13 reverse primers for TCR Jbeta segments was used. TCRdb mirrors the immuneACCESS table, restricted to in-frame sequences. Some clones are absent from its copies; in checked studies, under half trace to an unresolved V gene, and the reason for the others is unknown. The sample table shows approximately 180,000 clones, and about 75% are seen once. Of the sample, 6.3% falls within the top ten clones. The sequenced sample was PBMCs. The receptors originated from a man in his forties in good health and CMV-seropositive.

The chain links TRBV19 to TRBJ2-7; tentatively, D is TRBD2 (5 bases). This CDR3 has 14 residues. Germline V gene sequence: CDR1 LNHDA, CDR2 SQIVND (reference sequence). V was shortened by 3 bases and J by 2 bases, with 11 bases between the two germline ends. CDR3 protein: CASSISVITYEQYF. The CDR3 nucleotides are TGTGCCAGTAGTATTAGCGTCATTACCTACGAGCAGTACTTC.

The gene calls are TRBV19 and TRBJ1-1; 7 nucleotides align to TRBD1. CDR3 length: 14 residues. V gave up 5 bases and J gave up 3 bases; unmatched junction bases: 6. The germline V gene encodes CDR1 LNHDA and CDR2 SQIVND (reference sequence). The chain's CDR3 is CASSLTGLYTEAFF. Here the CDR3 DNA reads TGTGCCAGTAGTCTGACAGGGTTGTACACTGAAGCTTTCTTT.

In DNA form, the CDR3 reads TGTGCCAGCAGCTTAGGCCTAGCGGGAGCAGAGACCCAGTACTTC. This translates into CASSLGLAGAETQYF. This chain links TRBV27 with TRBJ2-5; 10 bases map to TRBD2. CDR1 MNHEY and CDR2 SMNVEV come from the germline V gene (reference sequence). V lost 6 bases, J lost 4 bases, and 8 bases stayed unmatched. The CDR3 totals 15 residues.

The chain joins TRBV28 to TRBJ2-7; 8 positions match TRBD2. The CDR3 sequence is 14 residues long. Germline values: CDR1 MDHEN, CDR2 SYDVKM. Losses at the gene ends were 7 bases for V and 5 bases for J; bases not matched to a gene: 10. The CDR3 sequence is CASTPSGGRNEQYF. In DNA form, the CDR3 reads TGTGCCAGCACCCCGTCGGGGGGGAGGAACGAGCAGTACTTC.

V and J are TRBV28 and TRBJ1-1, with D possibly being TRBD1 (5 bases). V was clipped by 2 bases and J by 4 bases, with 11 bases between them. The CDR3 sequence is 14 residues long. The germline V gene has CDR1 MDHEN and CDR2 SYDVKM. In DNA form, the CDR3 reads TGTGCCAGCAGTTTAGGCAGGGTAGGCACTGAAGCTTTCTTT. Its protein is CASSLGRVGTEAFF.

This sequence joins TRBV13 and TRBJ2-1; a weak D match, TRBD2 (6 bases). V lost 5 bases, J lost 10 bases, and 15 bases lay in between. The CDR3 is 13 residues long. Germline-derived CDR1 and CDR2 are PRHDT and FYEKMQ (reference sequence). CDR3 amino acids: CASSPIQGGEQFF. CDR3 DNA: TGTGCCAGCAGCCCGATTCAGGGAGGCGAGCAGTTCTTC.

The J gene is TRBJ2-5, the V gene TRBV27; D not resolved. The CDR3 contains 14 residues. V lost 0 bases to trimming and J lost 4 bases, with 9 bases between them. Germline V gene sequence: CDR1 MNHEY, CDR2 SMNVEV (reference sequence). CDR3 DNA sequence: TGTGCCAGCAGTTTATCTCTCTTGGCAGAGACCCAGTACTTC. Amino acids: CASSLSLLAETQYF.

The chain is built from TRBV29-1 and TRBJ2-3; 8 nucleotides match TRBD2. CDR3 length: 15 amino acids. Germline assignment: CDR1 SQVTM and CDR2 ANQGSEA. Losses at the gene ends were 6 bases for V and 0 bases for J; bases not matched to a gene: 8. The CDR3 here is CSVWTSTSSTDTQYF. The CDR3, as DNA: TGCAGCGTATGGACTAGCACTTCTAGCACAGATACGCAGTATTTT.

The chain couples TRBV5-4 to TRBJ2-1, with 9 bases matching TRBD2. The CDR3 runs to 15 residues. V lost 4 bases to trimming and J lost 5 bases; unmatched junction nucleotides: 7. Germline loops: CDR1 SGHNT, CDR2 YYREEE (reference sequence). CDR3 sequence: CASSRVTSGDNEQFF. For the CDR3, the DNA is TGTGCCAGCAGCAGGGTGACTAGCGGAGACAATGAGCAGTTCTTC.

The chain combines TRBV7-9 with TRBJ2-7; TRBD2 matches at 8 bases. The V gene's germline CDR1 is SEHNR and CDR2 FQNEAQ (reference sequence). The CDR3 is 14 residues long. Trimming took 5 bases from V and 5 from J; bases not matched to a gene: 8. The CDR3 nucleotides read TGTGCCAGCAGCCGACTAGCGTCCCCCGACGAGCAGTACTTC. Translating gives CASSRLASPDEQYF.

The chain employs TRBV28 and TRBJ2-5; 8 nucleotides agree with TRBD2. V lost 3 bases, J lost 1 base, and 4 bases stayed unmatched. The CDR3 has 15 residues. CDR1 and CDR2 from the germline V gene are MDHEN and SYDVKM. The DNA of the CDR3 is TGTGCCAGCAGTTTCCCCGGGACTAGCCAAGAGACCCAGTACTTC. Encoded protein: CASSFPGTSQETQYF.

This clone was picked up a small number of times. The gene calls are TRBV19 and TRBJ1-5, with 10 nucleotides matching TRBD1. Germline V gene data show CDR1 as LNHDA and CDR2 as SQIVND (reference sequence). This CDR3 has 13 residues. Unmatched junction bases numbered 4, after V lost 8 bases and J lost 6 bases. The CDR3 sequence is CASRDRGFQPQHF. The CDR3 DNA reads TGTGCCAGTCGGGACAGGGGATTTCAGCCCCAGCATTTT.

The chain carries TRBV6-5 and TRBJ2-7, with TRBD1 matching over 7 bases. The J segment lost 5 bases and the V segment lost 7 bases, leaving 8 bases of the junction unmatched. CDR1 and CDR2 from the germline V gene are MNHEY and SVGAGI. The CDR3 is 13 residues long. Here the CDR3 reads CASNRQGYHEQYF. The CDR3 nucleotides read TGTGCCAGCAATAGACAGGGATACCACGAGCAGTACTTC.

The chain combines TRBV12-5 with TRBJ2-5; D perhaps matches TRBD1 (5 bases). The CDR3 loop spans 14 amino acids. V dropped 3 bases and J dropped 4 bases, with 12 bases sitting between them. Germline V gene sequence: CDR1 LGHNT, CDR2 FRNRAP. The CDR3 protein is CASGFPRQGETQYF. The CDR3 region has the DNA TGTGCTAGTGGTTTCCCCAGGCAGGGAGAGACCCAGTACTTC.

V usage is TRBV5-4 and J usage is TRBJ2-7; D possibly corresponds to TRBD2 (5 bases). The germline V gene has CDR1 SGHNT and CDR2 YYREEE (reference sequence). CDR3 size: 16 residues. Trimming shortened V by 4 bases and J by 0 bases, and 17 bases separated the two germline ends. The CDR3 loop is CASSPERSGSSYEQYF. The DNA for the CDR3 is TGTGCCAGCAGCCCGGAGAGGAGCGGCTCCTCCTACGAGCAGTACTTC.